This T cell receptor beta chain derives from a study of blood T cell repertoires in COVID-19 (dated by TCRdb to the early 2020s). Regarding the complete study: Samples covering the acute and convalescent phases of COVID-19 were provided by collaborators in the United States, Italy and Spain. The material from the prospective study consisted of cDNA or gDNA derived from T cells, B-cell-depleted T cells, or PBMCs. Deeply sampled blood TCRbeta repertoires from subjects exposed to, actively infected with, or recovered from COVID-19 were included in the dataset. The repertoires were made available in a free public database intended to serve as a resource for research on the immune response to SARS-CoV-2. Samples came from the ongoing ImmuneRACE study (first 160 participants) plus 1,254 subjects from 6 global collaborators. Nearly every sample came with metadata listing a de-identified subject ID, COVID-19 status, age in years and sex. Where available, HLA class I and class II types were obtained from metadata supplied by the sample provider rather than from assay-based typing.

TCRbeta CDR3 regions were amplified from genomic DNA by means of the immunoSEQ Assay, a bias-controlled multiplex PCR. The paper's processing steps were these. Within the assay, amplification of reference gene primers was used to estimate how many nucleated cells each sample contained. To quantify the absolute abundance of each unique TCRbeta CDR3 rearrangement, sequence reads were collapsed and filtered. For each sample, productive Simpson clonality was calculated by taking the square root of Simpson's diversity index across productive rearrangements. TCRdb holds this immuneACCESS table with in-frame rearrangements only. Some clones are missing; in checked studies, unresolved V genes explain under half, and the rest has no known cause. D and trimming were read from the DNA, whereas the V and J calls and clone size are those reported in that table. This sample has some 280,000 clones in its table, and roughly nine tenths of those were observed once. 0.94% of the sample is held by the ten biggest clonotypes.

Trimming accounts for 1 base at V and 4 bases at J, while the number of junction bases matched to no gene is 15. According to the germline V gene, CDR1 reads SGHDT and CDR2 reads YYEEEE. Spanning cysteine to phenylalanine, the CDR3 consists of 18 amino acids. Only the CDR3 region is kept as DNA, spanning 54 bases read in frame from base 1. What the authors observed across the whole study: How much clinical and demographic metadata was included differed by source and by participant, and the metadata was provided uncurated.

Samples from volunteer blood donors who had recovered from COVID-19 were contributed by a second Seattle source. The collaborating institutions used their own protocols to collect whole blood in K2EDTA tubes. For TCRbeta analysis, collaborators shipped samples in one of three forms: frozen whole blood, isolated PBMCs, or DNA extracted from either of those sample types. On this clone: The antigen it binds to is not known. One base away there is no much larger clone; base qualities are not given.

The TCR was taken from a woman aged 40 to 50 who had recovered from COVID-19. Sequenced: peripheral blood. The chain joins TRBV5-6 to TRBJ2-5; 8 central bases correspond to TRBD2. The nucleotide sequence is TGTGCCAGCAGCTTGTATCTAGCGGGCGGAGTTCGGGTAGAGACCCAGTACTTC. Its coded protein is CASSLYLAGGVRVETQYF.